The next 28 T cell receptor beta chains were all read from a single sample in a study of blood T cell repertoires in COVID-19. Data came from immunoSEQ multiplex PCR; TCRdb stores just in-frame clones and leaves some out. The sample has over 120,000 clones; more than 80% are singletons. The sequencing input was peripheral blood. The receptor source for this set is a human donor in a cohort sampled during active COVID-19.

This chain uses TRBV6-6 with TRBJ1-3; no firm D call. CDR3 length: 13 residues. V lost 4 bases and J lost 8, with 12 bases in between. The germline V gene has CDR1 MNHNY and CDR2 SVGAGI (reference sequence). The CDR3 DNA sequence: TGTGCCAGCAGTTCAGGCCCGAGGGACACCATATATTTT. This gives the protein CASSSGPRDTIYF.

The rearrangement uses TRBV30 and TRBJ1-2; tentative D call: TRBD1 (6 bases). This CDR3 has 13 amino acids. CDR1 is GTSNPN, CDR2 SVGIG, per germline (reference sequence). Trimming removed 1 base from V and 8 bases from J, with 14 bases in between. The CDR3 loop is CAWSDNRDRGYTF. The CDR3 DNA follows: TGTGCCTGGAGTGACAACAGGGACCGGGGCTACACCTTC.

This clone was observed once. The chain links TRBV30 to TRBJ2-5; TRBD1 agrees at 7 bases. This CDR3 contains 13 residues. Trimming took 4 bases from V and 1 from J; bases not matched to a gene: 3. Germline V gene sequence: CDR1 GTSNPN, CDR2 SVGIG (reference sequence). The CDR3 loop is CAWNRGFQETQYF. The DNA of the CDR3 is TGTGCCTGGAACAGGGGCTTCCAAGAGACCCAGTACTTC.

This chain connects TRBV12-3 or TRBV12-4 to TRBJ2-1; D gene unclear. V lost 0 bases, J lost 10 bases, and 7 bases lay in between. There are 12 residues in the CDR3. CDR3 protein: CASSLARWEQFF. CDR3 nucleotide sequence: TGTGCCAGCAGTTTAGCGAGGTGGGAGCAGTTCTTC.

Comments on this clone: The germline gene is not matched at one end of the junction; a read error may be the cause. The gene calls are TRBV7-7 and TRBJ2-5, with no clear D. Per the germline V gene, CDR1 is SSHAT and CDR2 is FNYEAQ (reference sequence). CDR3 size: 15 residues. CDR3 nucleotide sequence: TGTGCTAGCAGCTTAGAGCCAGGCTTCCAAGAGACCCAGTACTTC. This gives the protein CASSLEPGFQETQYF. The full variable domain, rest sourced from reference TRBV7-7 and TRBJ2-5, is GAGVSQSPRYKVTKRGQDVTLRCDPISSHATLYWYQQALGQGPEFLTYFNYEAQPDKSGLPSDRFSAERPEGSISTLTIQRTEQRDSAMYRCASSLEPGFQETQYFGPGTRLLVL.

The rearrangement links TRBV19 to TRBJ1-2, with a possible D match to TRBD1 (6 bases). Germline CDR1 LNHDA, CDR2 SQIVND (reference sequence). This CDR3 region has 14 residues. V lost 3 bases and J lost 2, with 10 bases in between. The CDR3 loop reads CASSMDGQNYGYTF. In DNA form, the CDR3 reads TGTGCCAGTAGTATGGACGGACAGAACTATGGCTACACCTTC.

CDR3 loop: CASSLAGAPNQPQHF. The CDR3 nucleotides are TGTGCCAGCAGTTTAGCAGGGGCCCCTAATCAGCCCCAGCATTTT. V gene TRBV28 combines with J gene TRBJ1-5; possible D gene TRBD1, 6 bases. Germline assignment: CDR1 MDHEN and CDR2 SYDVKM. The germline V and J ends were trimmed by 2 bases and 4 bases, with 12 bases remaining between them. The length of the CDR3 is 15 residues.

J is TRBJ1-6 and V is TRBV5-6; perhaps TRBD1 as D (5 bases). Germline CDR1 reads SGHDT; CDR2 reads YYEEEE. The CDR3 loop spans 15 amino acids. V was trimmed by 0 bases and J by 7 bases, leaving 11 bases between them. The CDR3 nucleotides read TGTGCCAGCAGCTTGGAGATGGGGCAAAATTCACCCCTCCACTTT. Amino acid sequence: CASSLEMGQNSPLHF.

The chain combines TRBV6-1 with TRBJ2-1; the D gene is possibly TRBD2 (6 bases). The germline V gene has CDR1 MNHNS and CDR2 SASEGT. The CDR3 runs to 17 residues. Trimming removed 3 bases from V and 8 bases from J, with 23 bases in between. The CDR3 DNA follows: TGTGCCAGCAGTGATGGCTTAACGGGGGAGGTAATCGATGAGCAGTTCTTC. It codes for CASSDGLTGEVIDEQFF.

The J gene is TRBJ1-1, the V gene TRBV7-2; 8 nucleotides agree with TRBD1. V gave up 6 bases and J gave up 1 base; unmatched junction bases: 7. This CDR3 is built from 15 residues. In germline, CDR1 is SGHTA, CDR2 FQGNSA. In DNA form, the CDR3 reads TGTGCCAGCAGTCCGAACAGGGGGACGAACACTGAAGCTTTCTTT. Translation gives CASSPNRGTNTEAFF. The full variable domain, in which reference TRBV7-2 and TRBJ1-1 provide the parts outside the CDR3, is GAGVSQSPSNKVTEKGKDVELRCDPISGHTALYWYRQSLGQGLEFLIYFQGNSAPDKSGLPSDRFSAERTGGSVSTLTIQRTQQEDSAVYLCASSPNRGTNTEAFFGQGTRLTVV.

The V gene is TRBV2, the J gene TRBJ2-3; D gene uncertain. CDR1 SNHLY and CDR2 FYNNEI come from the germline V gene. This CDR3 has 11 residues. The V and J ends lost 2 bases and 10 bases respectively, with 7 bases between them. The DNA of the CDR3 is TGTGCCAGCAGTGAAAGCAAGCCGCAGTATTTT. Protein: CASSESKPQYF.

The J gene is TRBJ2-7, the V gene TRBV27; tentatively, D is TRBD2 (5 bases). The CDR3 is made up of 15 amino acids. V was clipped by 6 bases and J by 4 bases, with 19 bases between them. CDR1 MNHEY and CDR2 SMNVEV come from the germline V gene (reference sequence). CDR3 amino acids: CASSPSLGGLYEQYF. CDR3 DNA: TGTGCCAGCAGCCCATCACTAGGAGGTCTATACGAGCAGTACTTC.

The V gene is TRBV7-2, the J gene TRBJ2-7; D is undetermined. The CDR3 spans 14 residues. CDR1 is SGHTA, CDR2 FQGNSA, per germline. Trimming took 3 bases from V and 4 from J, leaving 13 bases between them. CDR3 amino acids: CASSLGLFSYEQYV. CDR3 DNA sequence: TGTGCCAGCAGCTTGGGCCTCTTTTCATACGAGCAGTACGTC.

The chain employs TRBV2 and TRBJ2-1; possibly TRBD2 for D (6 bases). Germline values: CDR1 SNHLY, CDR2 FYNNEI. The CDR3 loop spans 16 amino acids. V was pared by 1 base and J by 7 bases, with 17 bases between. CDR3: CASSEDGGAANNEQFF. The CDR3 DNA follows: TGTGCCAGCAGTGAAGATGGCGGGGCGGCGAATAATGAGCAGTTCTTC.

By sample share, this clone is medium-sized (0.01 to 0.1%). The V and J genes are TRBV10-1 and TRBJ1-1; 7 bases agree with TRBD1. Germline CDR1 and CDR2: WNHNN and SYGVQD (reference sequence). The V gene end was trimmed by 3 bases and the J gene end by 1 base; junction bases not matched to a gene: 5. This CDR3 spans 15 amino acids. The CDR3 spells CASSEPGQTNTEAFF. CDR3 nucleotide sequence: TGCGCCAGCAGTGAACCGGGACAGACGAACACTGAAGCTTTCTTT.

The chain recombines TRBV7-9 with TRBJ1-2; D possibly corresponds to TRBD1 (6 bases). The CDR3 has 14 amino acids. V was trimmed by 2 bases and J by 8 bases, leaving 15 bases between them. Per germline, CDR1 SEHNR and CDR2 FQNEAQ (reference sequence). This CDR3 is CASSLPGGARGYTF. In DNA, the CDR3 is TGTGCCAGCAGCTTACCGGGGGGGGCGCGAGGCTACACCTTC.

This clone was recorded only once. The rearrangement joins TRBV27 to TRBJ2-7, with D possibly being TRBD2 (6 bases). The CDR3 contains 14 residues. Trimming left V 3 bases short and J 0 bases short, with 9 bases between. Germline values: CDR1 MNHEY, CDR2 SMNVEV (reference sequence). The CDR3 loop is CASSFLGGSYEQYF. CDR3 DNA: TGTGCCAGCAGTTTCTTGGGGGGCTCCTACGAGCAGTACTTC.

V is TRBV29-1 and J is TRBJ2-2, with 7 nucleotides matching TRBD1. The CDR3 runs to 14 residues. Germline lookup yields CDR1 SQVTM and CDR2 ANQGSEA. V trimming: 2 bases; J trimming: 4 bases; junction bases outside the gene matches: 4. Here the CDR3 reads CSVELAGGTGELFF. CDR3 bases: TGCAGCGTTGAACTGGCAGGGGGCACCGGGGAGCTGTTTTTT.

This clone was found a few times. The genes are TRBV5-4 and TRBJ2-7, with TRBD1 identical over 9 bases. J was trimmed by 3 bases and V by 1 base; bases with no gene match: 8. This CDR3 is built from 16 residues. Germline-derived CDR1 and CDR2 are SGHNT and YYREEE (reference sequence). The CDR3 region has the DNA TGTGCCAGCAGCTTGAAACCCGGGACAGGGTGCTACGAGCAGTACTTC. It is translated as CASSLKPGTGCYEQYF. The full variable domain, rest sourced from reference TRBV5-4 and TRBJ2-7, is ETGVTQSPTHLIKTRGQQVTLRCSSQSGHNTVSWYQQALGQGPQFIFQYYREEENGRGNFPPRFSGLQFPNYSSELNVNALELDDSALYLCASSLKPGTGCYEQYFGPGTRLTVT.

The rearrangement links TRBV29-1 to TRBJ2-3; TRBD1 aligns across 7 bases. CDR3 length equals 17 residues. The germline V gene has CDR1 SQVTM and CDR2 ANQGSEA. V dropped 1 base and J dropped 2; count of bases not matched to a gene: 12. The CDR3 is CSVEGRIGGGITDTQYF. The CDR3 DNA sequence: TGCAGCGTTGAAGGGAGGATAGGGGGCGGAATCACAGATACGCAGTATTTT.

The V and J genes are TRBV4-1 and TRBJ1-3; tentatively, D is TRBD1 (5 bases). Deletions cut 4 bases from V and 0 bases from J, with 7 bases between. CDR1 and CDR2 from the germline V gene are MGHRA and YSYEKL. This CDR3 has 14 amino acids. The CDR3 here is CASSLGDSGNTIYF. The CDR3 DNA is TGCGCCAGCAGCCTAGGGGACTCTGGAAACACCATATATTTT.

The chain uses TRBV2 and TRBJ1-5; the match to TRBD1 covers 8 bases. The germline V gene encodes CDR1 SNHLY and CDR2 FYNNEI. This CDR3 has 15 residues. The trim removed 4 bases at V and 7 bases at J, leaving 9 bases unmatched. The CDR3 spells CASSVAGGIGQPQHF. CDR3 nucleotides: TGTGCCAGCAGTGTGGCAGGGGGCATTGGGCAGCCCCAGCATTTT.

The chain has TRBV21-1 and TRBJ2-7; TRBD1, the D gene given by the table, was not confirmed from the DNA. TRBV21-1 is a known pseudogene. This CDR3 contains 15 residues. This CDR3 reads CASSKVTGGSNEQYF. The CDR3 DNA reads as TGTGCCAGCAGCAAAGTGACAGGGGGCTCGAACGAGCAGTACTTC.

The chain joins TRBV28 to TRBJ1-4, with unresolved D. Trimming left V 2 bases short and J 8 bases short, with 18 bases between. Looked up from germline, CDR1 is MDHEN and CDR2 is SYDVKM. The CDR3 runs to 16 residues. CDR3 sequence (DNA): TGTGCCAGCAGTTTAATGCCGGCTAGATCGGGAGAAAAACTGTTTTTT. Translating it yields CASSLMPARSGEKLFF.

J is TRBJ1-4 and V is TRBV7-6, with D unclear. Per germline, CDR1 SGHVS and CDR2 FNYEAQ. V was shortened by 4 bases and J by 0 bases, with 9 bases between the two germline ends. The length of the CDR3 is 15 residues. CDR3 region: CASSSDTATNEKLFF. For the CDR3, the DNA is TGTGCCAGCAGCTCTGACACGGCAACTAATGAAAAACTGTTTTTT. Supplemented by reference TRBV7-6 and TRBJ1-4, the full variable domain reads GAGVSQSPRYKVTKRGQDVALRCDPISGHVSLYWYRQALGQGPEFLTYFNYEAQQDKSGLPNDRFSAERPEGSISTLTIQRTEQRDSAMYRCASSSDTATNEKLFFGSGTQLSVL.

V is TRBV6-5 and J is TRBJ2-7, with D possibly TRBD2 on 6 matching bases. The V and J ends lost 9 bases and 9 bases respectively, with 21 bases between them. This CDR3 is built from 13 residues. CDR1 and CDR2 from the germline V gene are MNHEY and SVGAGI. CDR3 in DNA: TGTGCCAGACAATATCATGGAGGGGCAGTGCAGTACTTC. This codes for CARQYHGGAVQYF.

This sequence joins TRBV7-2 and TRBJ2-3, with a weak D call TRBD1 (5 bases). The CDR3 runs 14 residues. Trimming pared 5 bases from V and 9 bases from J, leaving 18 bases between. Germline CDR1 and CDR2: SGHTA and FQGNSA. The CDR3 region is CASSPSGASETQYF. CDR3 bases: TGTGCCAGCAGCCCGAGTGGGGCCTCGGAGACGCAGTATTTT.

The chain couples TRBV18 to TRBJ1-5; possible D gene TRBD1, 6 bases. The V end lost 6 bases, the J end lost 0 bases, and 15 bases lay between the germline ends. The CDR3 totals 16 residues. Germline V lookup: CDR1 KGHSH, CDR2 LQKENI. The DNA for the CDR3 is TGTGCCAGCTCCGACAGGACCCCTTATAGCAATCAGCCCCAGCATTTT. It yields the protein CASSDRTPYSNQPQHF.